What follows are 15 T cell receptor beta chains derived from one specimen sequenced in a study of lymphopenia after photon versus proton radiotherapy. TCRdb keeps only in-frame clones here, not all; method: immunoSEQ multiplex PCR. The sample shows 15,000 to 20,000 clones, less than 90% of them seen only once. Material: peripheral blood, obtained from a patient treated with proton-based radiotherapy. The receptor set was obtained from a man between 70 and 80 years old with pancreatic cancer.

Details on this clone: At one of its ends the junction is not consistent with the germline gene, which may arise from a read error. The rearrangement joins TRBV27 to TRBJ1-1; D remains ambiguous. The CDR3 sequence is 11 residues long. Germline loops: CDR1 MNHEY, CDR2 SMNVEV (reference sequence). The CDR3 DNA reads TGTGCCAGCAGTCTCTCGAAACCCGCTCCCTTT. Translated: CASSLSKPAPF.

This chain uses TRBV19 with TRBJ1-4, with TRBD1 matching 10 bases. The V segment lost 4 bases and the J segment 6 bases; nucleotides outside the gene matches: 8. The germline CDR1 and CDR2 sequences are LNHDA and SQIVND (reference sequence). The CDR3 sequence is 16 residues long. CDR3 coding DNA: TGTGCCAGTAGTAGGCCCCTGACAGGGGGCTATGAAAAACTGTTTTTT. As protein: CASSRPLTGGYEKLFF.

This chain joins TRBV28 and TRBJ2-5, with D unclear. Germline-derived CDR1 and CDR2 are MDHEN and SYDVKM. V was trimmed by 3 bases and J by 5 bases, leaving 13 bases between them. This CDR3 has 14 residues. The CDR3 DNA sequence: TGTGCCAGCAGTTTCCCCGGGTCTTGGGAGACCCAGTACTTC. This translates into CASSFPGSWETQYF. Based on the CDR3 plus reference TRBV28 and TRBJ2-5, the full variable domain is DVKVTQSSRYLVKRTGEKVFLECVQDMDHENMFWYRQDPGLGLRLIYFSYDVKMKEKGDIPEGYSVSREKKERFSLILESASTNQTSMYLCASSFPGSWETQYFGPGTRLLVL.

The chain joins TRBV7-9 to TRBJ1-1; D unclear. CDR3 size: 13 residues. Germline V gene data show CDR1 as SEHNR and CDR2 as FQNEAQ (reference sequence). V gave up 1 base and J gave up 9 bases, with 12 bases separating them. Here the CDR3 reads CASSLVVLFQAFF. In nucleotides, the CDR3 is TGTGCCAGCAGCTTAGTGGTCCTTTTCCAAGCTTTCTTT.

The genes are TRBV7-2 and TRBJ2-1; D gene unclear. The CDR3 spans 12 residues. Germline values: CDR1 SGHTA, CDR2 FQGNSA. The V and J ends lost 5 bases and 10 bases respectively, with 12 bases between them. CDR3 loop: CASSKNRREQFF. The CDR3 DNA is TGTGCCAGCAGCAAAAATAGGCGAGAGCAGTTCTTC.

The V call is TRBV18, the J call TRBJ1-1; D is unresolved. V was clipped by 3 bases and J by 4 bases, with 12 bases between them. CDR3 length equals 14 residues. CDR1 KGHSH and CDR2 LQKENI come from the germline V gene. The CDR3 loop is CASSPLGLATEAFF. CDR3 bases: TGTGCCAGCTCACCTCTCGGCCTCGCCACTGAAGCTTTCTTT.

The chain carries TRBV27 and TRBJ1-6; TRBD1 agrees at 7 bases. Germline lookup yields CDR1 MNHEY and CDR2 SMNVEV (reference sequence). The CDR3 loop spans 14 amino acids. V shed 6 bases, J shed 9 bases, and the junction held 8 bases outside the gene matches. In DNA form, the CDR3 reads TGTGCCAGCAGCCCGACAGGGTTCGGTTCACCCCTCCACTTT. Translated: CASSPTGFGSPLHF.

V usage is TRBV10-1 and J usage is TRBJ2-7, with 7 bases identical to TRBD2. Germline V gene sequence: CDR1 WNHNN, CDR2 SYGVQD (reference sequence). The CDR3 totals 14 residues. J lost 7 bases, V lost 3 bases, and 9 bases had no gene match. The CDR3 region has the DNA TGCGCCAGCAGTGAACTGGGAGGGCTGGGTGAGCAGTACTTC. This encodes CASSELGGLGEQYF.

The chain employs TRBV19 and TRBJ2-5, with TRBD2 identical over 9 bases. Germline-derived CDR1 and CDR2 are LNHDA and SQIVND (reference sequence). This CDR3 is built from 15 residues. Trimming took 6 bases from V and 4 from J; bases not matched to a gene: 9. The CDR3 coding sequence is TGTGCCAGTAGCACGGCGGGAGGGACCGGAGAGACCCAGTACTTC. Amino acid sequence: CASSTAGGTGETQYF.

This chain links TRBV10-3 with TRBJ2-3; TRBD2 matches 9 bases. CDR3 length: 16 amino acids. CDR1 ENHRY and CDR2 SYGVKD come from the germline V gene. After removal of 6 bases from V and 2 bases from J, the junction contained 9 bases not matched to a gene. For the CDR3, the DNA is TGTGCCATCAGCCTAGTAGCGGGGGAGTCCACAGATACGCAGTATTTT. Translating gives CAISLVAGESTDTQYF.

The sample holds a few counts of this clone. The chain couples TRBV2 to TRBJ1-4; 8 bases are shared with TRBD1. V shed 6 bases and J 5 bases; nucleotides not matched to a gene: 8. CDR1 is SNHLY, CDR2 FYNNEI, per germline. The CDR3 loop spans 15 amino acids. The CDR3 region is CASRDRTGINEKLFF. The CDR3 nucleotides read TGTGCCAGCAGAGATAGGACAGGGATAAATGAAAAACTGTTTTTT.

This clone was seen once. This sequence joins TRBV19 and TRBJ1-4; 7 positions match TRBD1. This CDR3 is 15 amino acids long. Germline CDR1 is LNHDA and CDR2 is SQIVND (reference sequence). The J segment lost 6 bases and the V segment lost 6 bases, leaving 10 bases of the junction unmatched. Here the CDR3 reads CASRAPGTVDEKLFF. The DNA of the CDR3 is TGTGCCAGTAGGGCCCCGGGGACAGTGGATGAAAAACTGTTTTTT. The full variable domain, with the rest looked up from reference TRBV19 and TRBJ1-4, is DGGITQSPKYLFRKEGQNVTLSCEQNLNHDAMYWYRQDPGQGLRLIYYSQIVNDFQKGDIAEGYSVSREKKESFPLTVTSAQKNPTAFYLCASRAPGTVDEKLFFGSGTQLSVL.

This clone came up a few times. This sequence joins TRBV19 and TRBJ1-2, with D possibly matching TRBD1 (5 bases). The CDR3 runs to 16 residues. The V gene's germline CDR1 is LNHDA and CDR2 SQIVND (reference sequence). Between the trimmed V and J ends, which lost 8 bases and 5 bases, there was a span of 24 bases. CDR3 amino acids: CASSPRDAFQNYGYTF. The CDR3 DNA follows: TGTGCCAGTTCCCCTAGGGACGCCTTCCAGAATTATGGCTACACCTTC.

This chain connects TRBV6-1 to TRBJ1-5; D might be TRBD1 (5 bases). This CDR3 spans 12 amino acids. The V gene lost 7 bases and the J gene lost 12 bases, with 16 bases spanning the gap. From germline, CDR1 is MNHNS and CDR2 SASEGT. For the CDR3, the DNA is TGTGCCAGCAACCCTCCAGAGGGGAGCCAGCATTTT. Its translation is CASNPPEGSQHF.

The CDR3 protein is CASSQDLGTQNIQYF. The CDR3 coding sequence is TGCGCCAGCAGCCAAGATTTAGGGACACAAAACATTCAGTACTTC. This rearrangement joins TRBV4-1 to TRBJ2-4; D may be TRBD1 (6 bases). CDR1 is MGHRA, CDR2 YSYEKL, per germline. CDR3 size: 15 residues. V dropped 0 bases and J dropped 5 bases, with 11 bases sitting between them.